This T cell receptor beta chain came from a study of blood T cell repertoires in COVID-19. Study overall: Samples taken during acute and convalescent COVID-19 were collected in the United States, Italy and Spain. PBMCs, B-cell-depleted T cells, or T cells provided the cDNA or gDNA that made up the material.

As originally analysed: Reference gene primers were amplified, and this amplification served to estimate nucleated cell counts. The data were produced by immunoSEQ multiplex PCR, yet TCRdb's version contains in-frame clones alone and is incomplete. V, J and clone size were drawn from that table, and D and trimming were deduced from the DNA. The sample comprises 80,000 or so clones, 60% to 80% of which are singletons, and about a tenth rests with the top ten. The sequenced sample consisted of peripheral blood. The TCR comes from a human donor in a cohort sampled during active COVID-19.

CDR3 loop: CASSPPGSYGYTF. CDR3 DNA sequence: TGTGCCAGCAGTCCCCCGGGAAGCTATGGCTACACCTTC. The gene calls are TRBV12-3 or TRBV12-4 and TRBJ1-2; D not certain. Trimming removed 5 bases from V and 4 bases from J, with 11 bases in between. The CDR3 covers 13 residues.